This T cell receptor beta chain was captured in a study of neurological immune-mediated disorders. In its sample, this clonotype was seen many times. Losses at the gene ends were 1 base for V and 2 bases for J; bases not matched to a gene: 1. The CDR3 consists of 14 residues. TCRdb reprocessed the 5' RACE reads via MiXCR and lists one record per CDR3 protein. The profile shows 27,000 or so distinct CDR3 sequences, around 16% of them singletons. The origin of this receptor is a man aged 65 to 85 in good health. This chain connects TRBV12-3 or TRBV12-4 to TRBJ2-7; 8 bases map to TRBD1. The sample consisted of PBMCs. The CDR3 DNA reads TGTGCCAGCAGTTTAGGGACAGGGACCTACGAGCAGTACTTC. It is translated as CASSLGTGTYEQYF.